One and the same sample provided the 32 T cell receptor beta chains below, sequenced in a study of blood T cell repertoires in COVID-19. Method: immunoSEQ multiplex PCR; TCRdb's copy keeps in-frame clones and lacks some. The table lists roughly 150,000 clones, around 91% of them singletons. Input material: peripheral blood. These receptors were obtained from a man in his late teens or twenties with COVID-19, enrolled during active disease.

J is TRBJ2-1 and V is TRBV16, with 9 nucleotides matching TRBD2. The CDR3 length is 16 residues. CDR1 and CDR2 from the germline V gene are KGHSY and FQNENV. V lost 4 bases, J lost 5 bases, and 9 bases stayed unmatched. CDR3 nucleotides: TGTGCCAGCAGCCCAACTAGAGCGGGAGGCGACAATGAGCAGTTCTTC. It yields the protein CASSPTRAGGDNEQFF.

V is TRBV3-1 (or the pseudogene TRBV3-2) and J is TRBJ2-1; no reliable D call. V lost 1 base and J 0 bases, leaving 13 bases between the germline ends. This CDR3 is 17 amino acids long. Germline V gene sequence: CDR1 LGHDT, CDR2 YNNKEL (reference sequence). CDR3 residues: CASSQVFQWSSYNEQFF. Written as DNA, the CDR3 is TGTGCCAGCAGCCAAGTCTTTCAGTGGAGCTCCTACAATGAGCAGTTCTTC.

J is TRBJ2-7 and V is TRBV6-4; 10 bases fit TRBD2. Germline loops: CDR1 MRHNA, CDR2 SNTAGT. The CDR3 consists of 18 residues. V was pared by 2 bases and J by 2 bases, with 12 bases of the junction left unmatched. This chain's CDR3 is CASSDAWWTSGPTYEQYF. CDR3 bases: TGTGCCAGCAGTGACGCCTGGTGGACTAGCGGTCCGACCTACGAGCAGTACTTC.

The V and J genes are TRBV10-3 and TRBJ1-1, with 7 bases matching TRBD1. Germline lookup yields CDR1 ENHRY and CDR2 SYGVKD. V shed 10 bases and J 0 bases; nucleotides not matched to a gene: 5. The CDR3 contains 13 residues. In nucleotides, the CDR3 is TGTGCCACCCGGGGACAGCTGAACACTGAAGCTTTCTTT. It specifies CATRGQLNTEAFF.

The V and J genes are TRBV28 and TRBJ1-1, with D possibly matching TRBD1 (5 bases). The germline gives CDR1 MDHEN, CDR2 SYDVKM. This CDR3 has 14 amino acids. V was cut by 3 bases and J by 5 bases, with 13 bases left in between. CDR3 amino acids: CASSFMQGVTEAFF. CDR3 in DNA: TGTGCCAGCAGTTTTATGCAGGGTGTGACTGAAGCTTTCTTT.

This chain uses TRBV5-1 with TRBJ2-7; 7 nucleotides line up with TRBD1. There are 14 residues in the CDR3. Germline CDR1 and CDR2: SGHRS and YFSETQ. Trimming removed 1 base from V and 2 bases from J; junction bases left unmatched: 3. CDR3 protein: CASSLIQGAYEQYF. The CDR3 DNA is TGCGCCAGCAGCTTGATCCAGGGGGCCTACGAGCAGTACTTC.

The rearrangement joins TRBV27 to TRBJ2-7, with a tentative D call TRBD1 (6 bases). Germline CDR1 MNHEY, CDR2 SMNVEV (reference sequence). This CDR3 is 15 amino acids long. V gave up 3 bases and J gave up 4 bases, with 16 bases separating them. CDR3 coding DNA: TGTGCCAGCAGTTTGGGGGCAGGGAGTCGGTACGAGCAGTACTTC. Protein product: CASSLGAGSRYEQYF.

J is TRBJ2-7 and V is TRBV2; 11 nucleotides align to TRBD2. Germline CDR1 and CDR2: SNHLY and FYNNEI. V lost 7 bases, J lost 5 bases, and 7 bases stayed unmatched. The CDR3 sequence is 14 residues long. CDR3 loop: CASTRLAGIDEQYF. The DNA of the CDR3 is TGTGCCAGCACCAGACTAGCGGGAATCGACGAGCAGTACTTC.

Points on this clone: The junction shows a germline mismatch at one end, possibly a read error. In DNA form, the CDR3 reads TGTGCCAGCAGTGAACAGGTGTACGGGGGTAATGAAAAACTGCTTTTT. Translating gives CASSEQVYGGNEKLLF. This sequence joins TRBV6-1 and TRBJ1-4; possibly TRBD1 for D (5 bases). CDR3 length: 16 residues. Germline-derived CDR1 and CDR2 are MNHNS and SASEGT.

The V call is TRBV29-1, the J call TRBJ2-1; D uncertain. Between the trimmed V and J ends, which lost 7 bases and 4 bases, there was a span of 14 bases. This CDR3 has 13 amino acids. From germline, CDR1 is SQVTM and CDR2 ANQGSEA. The CDR3 DNA is TGCAGCGGCCGACTTTCAGTGTACAATGAGCAGTTCTTC. It yields the protein CSGRLSVYNEQFF.

This chain connects TRBV28 to TRBJ1-3; TRBD1 aligns across 10 bases. The J segment lost 6 bases and the V segment lost 5 bases, leaving 13 bases of the junction unmatched. The CDR3 covers 17 residues. Germline V gene sequence: CDR1 MDHEN, CDR2 SYDVKM. The CDR3 sequence: CASSLLRIGQGVNTIYF. In DNA form, the CDR3 reads TGTGCCAGCAGTCTATTGAGGATTGGACAGGGGGTAAACACCATATATTTT.

The chain combines TRBV6-5 with TRBJ1-1; TRBD1 might be the D (5 bases). This CDR3 is 15 amino acids long. V was cut by 4 bases and J by 0 bases, with 12 bases left in between. Germline CDR1 reads MNHEY; CDR2 reads SVGAGI. The CDR3: CASSSRVGVNTEAFF. The CDR3 nucleotides read TGTGCCAGCAGTTCCAGGGTTGGGGTGAACACTGAAGCTTTCTTT.

With regard to this clone: A junction end diverges from the germline sequence, so it may reflect a read error. The chain employs TRBV11-2 and TRBJ1-4, with D perhaps matching TRBD1 (6 bases). This CDR3 has 15 amino acids. Germline assignment: CDR1 SGHAT and CDR2 FQNNGV. This CDR3 reads CASSALAGAHEKLLF. The CDR3 nucleotides are TGTGCCAGCAGCGCCTTGGCAGGGGCCCATGAAAAACTGCTTTTT.

This rearrangement joins TRBV4-1 to TRBJ1-2; 7 nucleotides match TRBD1. Germline CDR1 reads MGHRA; CDR2 reads YSYEKL. The CDR3 extends over 15 amino acids. V shed 0 bases, J shed 2 bases, and the junction held 3 bases outside the gene matches. In DNA, the CDR3 is TGCGCCAGCAGCCAAGAGACAGGGCCCAACTATGGCTACACCTTC. Translating gives CASSQETGPNYGYTF.

The genes are TRBV28 and TRBJ2-7; 7 bases are a match to TRBD1. The CDR3 runs to 12 residues. In germline, CDR1 is MDHEN, CDR2 SYDVKM. The CDR3 here is CVVWDRPYEQYF. CDR3 coding DNA: TGTGTCGTTTGGGACAGACCCTACGAGCAGTACTTC.

The V call is TRBV28, the J call TRBJ2-2; D not resolved. Trimming took 8 bases from V and 5 from J, leaving 6 bases between them. The CDR3 runs to 11 residues. Looked up from germline, CDR1 is MDHEN and CDR2 is SYDVKM. CDR3 loop: CASEETGELFF. DNA of the CDR3: TGTGCCAGCGAGGAGACCGGGGAGCTGTTTTTT.

This clone turned up a few times. The chain carries TRBV27 and TRBJ2-1; no clear D gene. Germline V gene data show CDR1 as MNHEY and CDR2 as SMNVEV (reference sequence). The ends were cut back, 4 bases at V and 4 bases at J, with 5 bases in the middle. There are 12 residues in the CDR3. The CDR3 spells CASSYGYNEQFF. CDR3 in DNA: TGTGCCAGCAGTTACGGGTACAATGAGCAGTTCTTC.

As to this clone: The junction and the germline gene differ at one end; a read error may be behind it. The V call is TRBV5-1, the J call TRBJ1-4, with a weak D call TRBD1 (5 bases). This CDR3 contains 13 residues. Per the germline V gene, CDR1 is SGHRS and CDR2 is YFSETQ. This CDR3 is CASSLELGEKLLF. The CDR3 nucleotides read TGCGCCAGCAGCTTAGAGTTAGGGGAAAAACTGCTTTTT.

CDR3 region: CASSSPGQGSSPLHF. The CDR3 coding sequence is TGTGCCAGTAGCTCTCCGGGACAGGGCAGTTCACCCCTCCACTTT. The chain couples TRBV19 to TRBJ1-6; 9 bases fit TRBD1. This CDR3 has 15 amino acids. The trim removed 6 bases at V and 9 bases at J, leaving 9 bases unmatched. Germline-derived CDR1 and CDR2 are LNHDA and SQIVND (reference sequence).

The V call is TRBV19, the J call TRBJ2-7; 11 bases are a match to TRBD2. Per the germline V gene, CDR1 is LNHDA and CDR2 is SQIVND (reference sequence). This CDR3 has 15 residues. The trim removed 6 bases at V and 6 bases at J, leaving 10 bases unmatched. DNA for the CDR3: TGTGCCAGTAGCACTCAGACTAGCGGGACGGGCGAGCAGTACTTC. It specifies CASSTQTSGTGEQYF.

DNA of the CDR3: TGTGCCAGCAGCGTAGGACTGGAGGATTCACCCCTCCACTTT. Its protein product is CASSVGLEDSPLHF. The chain carries TRBV5-6 and TRBJ1-6; D call uncertain. The CDR3 sequence is 14 residues long. V lost 4 bases to trimming and J lost 8 bases, with 13 bases between them. Germline loops: CDR1 SGHDT, CDR2 YYEEEE.

The chain carries TRBV28 and TRBJ2-5, with 7 bases lining up with TRBD2. The CDR3 is 15 residues long. Germline trimming cut 10 bases from V and 3 bases from J; bases unmatched to any gene: 14. Germline V lookup: CDR1 MDHEN, CDR2 SYDVKM. CDR3 bases: TGTGCCATCGGAGCGGGGAAGAGGTTTAAAGAGACCCAGTACTTC. Protein: CAIGAGKRFKETQYF. The full variable domain, with the rest looked up from reference TRBV28 and TRBJ2-5, is DVKVTQSSRYLVKRTGEKVFLECVQDMDHENMFWYRQDPGLGLRLIYFSYDVKMKEKGDIPEGYSVSREKKERFSLILESASTNQTSMYLCAIGAGKRFKETQYFGPGTRLLVL.

The chain couples TRBV4-3 to TRBJ2-1; D is unresolved. Trimming shortened V by 3 bases and J by 8 bases, and 17 bases separated the two germline ends. Germline V gives CDR1 LGHNA, CDR2 YSLEER. This CDR3 region has 15 residues. Written as DNA, the CDR3 is TGCGCCAGCAGCCAGCAGAGGTATAGGTTAGATGAGCAGTTCTTC. Encoded protein: CASSQQRYRLDEQFF.

This rearrangement joins TRBV9 to TRBJ2-7, with D possibly being TRBD2 (5 bases). The V and J ends lost 0 bases and 0 bases respectively, with 10 bases between them. Germline lookup yields CDR1 SGDLS and CDR2 YYNGEE. The CDR3 runs 15 residues. The CDR3, as DNA: TGTGCCAGCAGCGTAGGGAGAGCGGACTCCTACGAGCAGTACTTC. Residues: CASSVGRADSYEQYF.

A few counts support this clone. J is TRBJ2-7 and V is TRBV2, with D possibly TRBD1 on 5 matching bases. Between the trimmed V and J ends, which lost 6 bases and 3 bases, there was a span of 9 bases. The CDR3 spans 12 residues. Germline V CDR1 and CDR2: SNHLY, FYNNEI. This CDR3 is CASRVRDYEQYF. The DNA of the CDR3 is TGTGCCAGCAGAGTCAGGGACTACGAGCAGTACTTC.

V is TRBV6-5 and J is TRBJ2-7, with 8 bases identical to TRBD2. The CDR3 spans 13 residues. Trimming removed 5 bases from V and 4 bases from J; junction bases left unmatched: 4. In germline, CDR1 is MNHEY, CDR2 SVGAGI. The CDR3 DNA reads as TGTGCCAGCAGTCCGTCTAGCGGGTACGAGCAGTACTTC. Translating gives CASSPSSGYEQYF.

The CDR3 DNA follows: TGTGCCAGCAGCCTGCAAGCGGGAGAGGCGACAGATACGCAGTATTTT. It specifies CASSLQAGEATDTQYF. The chain combines TRBV7-6 with TRBJ2-3, with 8 bases matching TRBD2. Losses at the gene ends were 5 bases for V and 3 bases for J; bases not matched to a gene: 10. CDR1 and CDR2 (germline): SGHVS, FNYEAQ. The CDR3 length is 16 residues. The full variable domain, its missing parts supplied by reference TRBV7-6 and TRBJ2-3, is GAGVSQSPRYKVTKRGQDVALRCDPISGHVSLYWYRQALGQGPEFLTYFNYEAQQDKSGLPNDRFSAERPEGSISTLTIQRTEQRDSAMYRCASSLQAGEATDTQYFGPGTRLTVL.

This clone has more than one count but fewer than ten. This chain connects TRBV5-1 to TRBJ2-7; the D is unclear. The germline V gene encodes CDR1 SGHRS and CDR2 YFSETQ. V dropped 0 bases and J dropped 3 bases, with 7 bases sitting between them. CDR3 size: 13 residues. In nucleotides, the CDR3 is TGCGCCAGCAGCTTGGGCCCCGGCTACGAGCAGTACTTC. It translates to CASSLGPGYEQYF. Looking up the rest from reference TRBV5-1 and TRBJ2-7 gives the full variable domain: KAGVTQTPRYLIKTRGQQVTLSCSPISGHRSVSWYQQTPGQGLQFLFEYFSETQRNKGNFPGRFSGRQFSNSRSEMNVSTLELGDSALYLCASSLGPGYEQYFGPGTRLTVT.

The V call is TRBV5-1, the J call TRBJ2-3, with a tentative D call TRBD2 (5 bases). The V end was cut by 0 bases, the J end by 1 base, with 12 bases between. Germline lookup yields CDR1 SGHRS and CDR2 YFSETQ. The CDR3 contains 16 residues. CDR3 coding DNA: TGCGCCAGCAGCTTGGTGGCTACCGGGGGCACAGATACGCAGTATTTT. This gives the protein CASSLVATGGTDTQYF.

The chain combines TRBV10-3 with TRBJ2-7, with D possibly being TRBD2 (11 bases). This CDR3 has 19 amino acids. V shed 6 bases and J shed 7 bases, with 34 bases lying between them. CDR1 is ENHRY and CDR2 is SYGVKD in the germline V gene. CDR3 DNA: TGTGCCATCAGCATCTCCGGGACAGGGGACTCTAGCGGGAGGAATGAGCAGTACTTC. Amino acid sequence: CAISISGTGDSSGRNEQYF.

The chain has TRBV9 and TRBJ2-7; 8 nucleotides match TRBD1. Germline V lookup: CDR1 SGDLS, CDR2 YYNGEE. CDR3 length: 16 residues. V gave up 3 bases and J gave up 5 bases; unmatched junction bases: 13. CDR3 protein: CASSEQKTGASHEQYF. The CDR3 DNA reads as TGTGCCAGCAGCGAACAGAAGACAGGGGCTAGCCACGAGCAGTACTTC. Filled out from reference TRBV9 and TRBJ2-7, the complete variable domain reads DSGVTQTPKHLITATGQRVTLRCSPRSGDLSVYWYQQSLDQGLQFLIQYYNGEERAKGNILERFSAQQFPDLHSELNLSSLELGDSALYFCASSEQKTGASHEQYFGPGTRLTVT.

The gene calls are TRBV27 and TRBJ2-2; 7 nucleotides align to TRBD2. Trimming removed 3 bases from V and 7 bases from J; junction bases left unmatched: 17. Germline V gene data show CDR1 as MNHEY and CDR2 as SMNVEV (reference sequence). This CDR3 has 18 amino acids. The CDR3 sequence is CASSFSLAPRRTVGELFF. In DNA, the CDR3 is TGTGCCAGCAGTTTTTCACTAGCGCCCCGGAGGACGGTCGGGGAGCTGTTTTTT.